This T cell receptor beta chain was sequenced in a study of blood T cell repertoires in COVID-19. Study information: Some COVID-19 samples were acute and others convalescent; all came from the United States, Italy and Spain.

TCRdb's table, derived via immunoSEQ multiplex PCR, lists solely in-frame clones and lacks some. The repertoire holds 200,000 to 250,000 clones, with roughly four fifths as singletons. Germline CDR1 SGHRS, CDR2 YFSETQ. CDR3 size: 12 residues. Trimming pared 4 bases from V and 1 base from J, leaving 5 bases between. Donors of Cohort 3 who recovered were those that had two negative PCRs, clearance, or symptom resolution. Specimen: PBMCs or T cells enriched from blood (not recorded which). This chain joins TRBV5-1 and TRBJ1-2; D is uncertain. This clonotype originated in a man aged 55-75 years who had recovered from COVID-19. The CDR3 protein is CASSDYNYGYTF. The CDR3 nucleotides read TGCGCCAGCAGCGACTATAACTATGGCTACACCTTC. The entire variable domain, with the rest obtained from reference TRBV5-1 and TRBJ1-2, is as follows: KAGVTQTPRYLIKTRGQQVTLSCSPISGHRSVSWYQQTPGQGLQFLFEYFSETQRNKGNFPGRFSGRQFSNSRSEMNVSTLELGDSALYLCASSDYNYGYTFGSGTRLTVV.